This T cell receptor beta chain was observed in a study of graft-versus-host responses after intestinal transplantation. Overall study: Among the recipients, all got anti-thymocyte globulin induction and then tacrolimus and steroids for approximately 3 years. Study-level results: Detection of GvH clones occurred in recipient marrow, and some had their first appearance in ileum or blood. Allografts of one patient group, those with graft-donor T cell macrochimerism, had high graft-versus-host to host-versus-graft clonal ratios.

The length of the CDR3 is 17 residues. The V gene's germline CDR1 is MGHRA and CDR2 YSYEKL. V was trimmed by 0 bases and J by 0 bases, leaving 12 bases between them. Responder cells labeled with CFSE (about 200,000) were co-plated with irradiated stimulator cells labeled with violet dye (about 200,000). Responder CD3+CD4+ and CD3+CD8+ cells that were proliferating and CFSE-low were sorted after the reaction. Clones were read by immunoSEQ multiplex PCR, and TCRdb kept only the in-frame ones, dropping some. The sample contains approximately 20,000 clones, around two fifths of which appear only once. Sequenced here: alloreactive CD8+ T cells from a mixed lymphocyte reaction culture, sampled before intestinal transplant. Specified subset: CFSE-low proliferating T cells sorted from roughly 6-day pre-transplant mixed lymphocyte reaction (GvH or HvG direction). The clonotype comes from a human patient who received an intestinal transplant. This chain connects TRBV4-1 to TRBJ1-5; no clear D gene. The CDR3 DNA reads as TGCGCCAGCAGCCAAGATGCCAGCGATCATAGCAATCAGCCCCAGCATTTT. This gives the protein CASSQDASDHSNQPQHF.